The 22 T cell receptor beta chains in this list originate from one sample, sequenced in a study of preoperative IRX-2 immunotherapy in early breast cancer. The treatment is: preoperative locoregional IRX-2 cytokine immunotherapy. Some clones are missing from TCRdb's copy, which holds only in-frame ones; the method was immunoSEQ multiplex PCR. The sample consists of fewer than 30,000 clones, nearly 90% of them appearing once. The specimen was taken from a patient treated with IRX-2 immunotherapy. All receptors derive from a human donor with breast cancer.

The chain joins TRBV10-2 to TRBJ2-7, with 8 bases matching TRBD1. The V gene end was trimmed by 7 bases and the J gene end by 7 bases; junction bases not matched to a gene: 3. Per the germline V gene, CDR1 is WSHSY and CDR2 is SAAADI. The CDR3 is 11 amino acids. The CDR3 sequence is CASTGGEEQYF. The CDR3 DNA is TGCGCCAGCACAGGGGGCGAAGAGCAGTACTTC.

The J gene is TRBJ2-7, the V gene TRBV6-1; the D gene is possibly TRBD1 (5 bases). The V gene's germline CDR1 is MNHNS and CDR2 SASEGT. Trimming took off 7 bases at V and 3 bases at J, with 10 bases between the two ends. The CDR3 is 12 amino acids. CDR3 sequence (DNA): TGTGCCAGCAATGGACAAGGCTACGAGCAGTACTTC. The encoded protein is CASNGQGYEQYF.

The rearrangement links TRBV19 to TRBJ2-1, with TRBD2 identical over 11 bases. The germline gives CDR1 LNHDA, CDR2 SQIVND (reference sequence). This CDR3 has 14 amino acids. Unmatched junction bases numbered 3, after V lost 2 bases and J lost 9 bases. CDR3 DNA: TGTGCCAGTAGTATAAAAACTAGCGGGGGTGAGCAGTTCTTC. It specifies CASSIKTSGGEQFF.

The V call is TRBV19, the J call TRBJ2-3; D is unclear. The CDR3 is 15 amino acids. Germline assignment: CDR1 LNHDA and CDR2 SQIVND (reference sequence). V was pared by 3 bases and J by 2 bases, with 12 bases between. The CDR3 sequence is CASSMSGRDTDTQYF. The CDR3 nucleotides read TGTGCCAGTAGTATGAGTGGTCGTGACACAGATACGCAGTATTTT.

As regards this clone: A read error is the likely source, as a far larger clone sits one nucleotide away. The chain carries TRBV4-1 and TRBJ1-1; no reliable D call. The V end was cut by 4 bases, the J end by 3 bases, with 9 bases between. The CDR3 has 13 residues. Germline assignment: CDR1 MGHRA and CDR2 YSYEKL. In DNA, the CDR3 is TGCGCCAGCAGCCCGCGGGGAGACACTGAAGCTTTCTTT. Its translation: CASSPRGDTEAFF.

The V call is TRBV28, the J call TRBJ2-7; 8 bases map to TRBD1. The V gene's germline CDR1 is MDHEN and CDR2 SYDVKM. The V segment lost 6 bases and the J segment 5 bases; nucleotides outside the gene matches: 15. The CDR3 is 16 amino acids. This CDR3 reads CASSPGWGQVGHEQYF. The CDR3 DNA reads as TGTGCCAGCAGCCCGGGCTGGGGACAGGTTGGCCACGAGCAGTACTTC.

This clone was observed once. J is TRBJ2-7 and V is TRBV18; D is undetermined. Germline assignment: CDR1 KGHSH and CDR2 LQKENI. The CDR3 contains 12 residues. V lost 4 bases and J 4 bases, leaving 8 bases between the germline ends. DNA for the CDR3: TGTGCCAGCTCACAGGCGGCATACGAGCAGTACTTC. Translation gives CASSQAAYEQYF.

The chain couples TRBV5-1 to TRBJ2-2; D may match TRBD1 or TRBD2 (6 bases each). Deletions cut 4 bases from V and 1 base from J, with 11 bases between. Germline V gene data show CDR1 as SGHRS and CDR2 as YFSETQ. The CDR3 sequence is 15 residues long. This chain's CDR3 is CASSLGGQNTGELFF. As DNA, the CDR3 is TGCGCCAGCAGCCTGGGGGGACAGAACACCGGGGAGCTGTTTTTT.

The chain uses TRBV5-1 and TRBJ2-5; D perhaps matches TRBD2 (6 bases). The V end was cut by 6 bases, the J end by 1 base, with 10 bases between. CDR1 is SGHRS, CDR2 YFSETQ, per germline. This CDR3 spans 13 amino acids. The CDR3 DNA follows: TGCGCCAGCAACCGGGACTCCCAAGAGACCCAGTACTTC. It encodes CASNRDSQETQYF.

This sequence joins TRBV27 and TRBJ2-7, with 9 bases fitting TRBD1. The J segment lost 5 bases and the V segment lost 0 bases, leaving 5 bases of the junction unmatched. This CDR3 is built from 15 residues. Per germline, CDR1 MNHEY and CDR2 SMNVEV (reference sequence). In nucleotides, the CDR3 is TGTGCCAGCAGTTTATCCGGGACAGGGTTCGACGAGCAGTACTTC. This encodes CASSLSGTGFDEQYF.

This chain links TRBV6-4 with TRBJ1-4, with D possibly matching TRBD1 (5 bases). Deletions cut 5 bases from V and 4 bases from J, with 8 bases between. The germline gives CDR1 MRHNA, CDR2 SNTAGT. CDR3 length equals 13 residues. Here the CDR3 reads CASSSTVNEKLFF. The CDR3 nucleotides are TGTGCCAGCAGTTCGACAGTTAATGAAAAACTGTTTTTT.

Concerning this clone itself: One junction end does not reproduce the germline sequence, and a read error may be involved. V and J are TRBV6-1 and TRBJ2-1, with D tentatively TRBD2 (6 bases). This CDR3 contains 11 residues. The germline V gene encodes CDR1 MNHNS and CDR2 SASEGT. CDR3 sequence: CASSLDGGIIF. The CDR3 DNA sequence: TGTGCCAGCAGTTTGGACGGGGGTATTATCTTC.

The chain carries TRBV5-1 and TRBJ2-5, with D possibly matching TRBD1 (6 bases). V gave up 1 base and J gave up 2 bases, with 12 bases separating them. CDR1 is SGHRS and CDR2 is YFSETQ in the germline V gene. The CDR3 sequence is 15 residues long. The CDR3 nucleotides read TGCGCCAGCAGCTTGCTTCTCGGACAGCAAGAGACCCAGTACTTC. Encoded protein: CASSLLLGQQETQYF.

CDR3 sequence reads: CASSLGMGTNEKLFF. DNA of the CDR3: TGCGCCAGCAGCTTGGGGATGGGTACTAATGAAAAACTGTTTTTT. The chain combines TRBV5-1 with TRBJ1-4, with D uncertain. The CDR3 covers 15 residues. Germline V gives CDR1 SGHRS, CDR2 YFSETQ. Trimming took 0 bases from V and 2 from J, leaving 8 bases between them.

V usage is TRBV9 and J usage is TRBJ2-1; TRBD2 might be the D (5 bases). The CDR3 has 14 amino acids. Germline V gene lookup returns CDR1 SGDLS and CDR2 YYNGEE. The V and J ends lost 2 bases and 0 bases respectively, with 6 bases between them. The CDR3 region is CASSVSGSYNEQFF. The CDR3 DNA reads as TGTGCCAGCAGCGTCAGCGGCTCCTACAATGAGCAGTTCTTC.

This clone is a singleton in its sample. The V and J genes are TRBV6-1 and TRBJ1-5, with D perhaps TRBD1 (5 bases). V was cut by 0 bases and J by 1 base, with 19 bases left in between. The germline V gene has CDR1 MNHNS and CDR2 SASEGT. This CDR3 is 19 amino acids long. The CDR3: CASSEAAIGGKGSNQPQHF. The CDR3 DNA sequence: TGTGCCAGCAGTGAAGCAGCGATTGGGGGGAAAGGAAGCAATCAGCCCCAGCATTTT.

The chain employs TRBV27 and TRBJ1-2; D is unclear. Trimming took 6 bases from V and 7 from J, leaving 15 bases between them. The germline V gene has CDR1 MNHEY and CDR2 SMNVEV (reference sequence). The CDR3 runs to 13 residues. This chain's CDR3 is CASSRDASRGYTF. CDR3 in DNA: TGTGCCAGCAGCCGGGATGCAAGCCGTGGCTACACCTTC.

The chain joins TRBV27 to TRBJ2-5, with D tentatively TRBD1 or TRBD2 (5 bases each). This CDR3 has 13 residues. V lost 7 bases, J lost 2 bases, and 11 bases lay in between. The germline CDR1 and CDR2 sequences are MNHEY and SMNVEV (reference sequence). CDR3 nucleotide sequence: TGTGCCAGCATCCCTTGGGGGCAAGAGACCCAGTACTTC. Protein sequence: CASIPWGQETQYF.

This sequence joins TRBV18 and TRBJ2-3, with 11 nucleotides matching TRBD2. This CDR3 has 15 residues. The V gene end was trimmed by 5 bases and the J gene end by 2 bases; junction bases not matched to a gene: 3. Germline CDR1 KGHSH, CDR2 LQKENI. In DNA form, the CDR3 reads TGTGCCAGCTCAACACTAGCGGGGGACACAGATACGCAGTATTTT. Translating it yields CASSTLAGDTDTQYF.

The V and J genes are TRBV29-1 and TRBJ1-2; maybe TRBD1 (6 bases). The germline gives CDR1 SQVTM, CDR2 ANQGSEA. Deletions cut 6 bases from V and 6 bases from J, with 14 bases between. The CDR3 has 12 amino acids. CDR3 DNA: TGCAGCGTGGGAGACAGGAGGGATGGCTACACCTTC. This sequence encodes CSVGDRRDGYTF.

This clone was recorded only once. J is TRBJ1-2 and V is TRBV13, with D perhaps TRBD1 (5 bases). Per germline, CDR1 PRHDT and CDR2 FYEKMQ (reference sequence). CDR3 length: 14 amino acids. Trimming took 1 base from V and 1 from J, leaving 7 bases between them. DNA for the CDR3: TGTGCCAGCAGCTTAGTTAGGGGTAACTATGGCTACACCTTC. Encoded protein: CASSLVRGNYGYTF.

This sequence joins TRBV29-1 and TRBJ1-5; D is unresolved. Trimming cost V 6 bases and J 1 base, with 7 bases left between them. CDR1 is SQVTM and CDR2 is ANQGSEA in the germline V gene. This CDR3 comprises 12 residues. The CDR3 nucleotides are TGCAGCGTGTCCGTGAGCAATCAGCCCCAGCATTTT. Amino acid sequence: CSVSVSNQPQHF.